This TCR beta chain derives from a study of cytomegalovirus exposure and HLA in healthy donors. Whole-study results and caveats: The authors confirmed in vitro that a few CMV-associated chains were specific for CMV antigens.

This clone occurred once. Its antigen is as yet unknown. Produced via immunoSEQ multiplex PCR; TCRdb's table is partial and in-frame only. The data contain about 150,000 clones, around nine tenths of them singletons. This CDR3 contains 14 residues. Germline V lookup: CDR1 SEHNR, CDR2 FQNEAQ (reference sequence). V was cut by 6 bases and J by 5 bases, with 16 bases left in between. The V call is TRBV7-9, the J call TRBJ1-2; D ambiguous. The sequence came from a man aged 18 to 35 in good health and CMV-seropositive. The sample comprised PBMCs. CDR3 in amino acids: CASRSSGTGYGYTF. CDR3 sequence (DNA): TGTGCCAGCAGGAGTTCAGGCACGGGGTATGGCTACACCTTC.